The T cell receptor (beta chain) described here comes from a study of metastatic and nonmetastatic thyroid tumors (dated by TCRdb to 2018 to 2020). Context from the whole study: Repertoires were compared across peripheral blood and tumor or nodule tissue samples from malignant and benign thyroid patients. The full study reports these points: In both blood and tumor samples, malignant tumors were reported to have significantly higher TCR beta diversity than benign nodules.

Counted from cysteine to phenylalanine, this CDR3 has 15 amino acids. This entry keeps only the CDR3 DNA: 45 bases, framed from base 1. Germline trimming amounts to 2 bases on V and 7 bases on J, with 9 as the count of junction bases outside the gene matches. For CDR1 and CDR2, the germline V gene lists MNHEY and SVGEGT. Before undergoing thyroid surgery, none of the patients had been given any kind of treatment. Using T-cell receptor beta sequencing, the study looked back at clinical samples from patients collected from the early 2010s to the late 2010s. Library preparation employed PCR. TCRdb records Illumina HiSeq 4000 as the sequencer. High-throughput sequencing was used to profile the TCR beta-chain CDR3 region of each patient. The authors processed their data as follows. Drawing on CDR3 differences between clinicopathological groups, the researchers built a classifier meant to tell apart patients with distant-metastatic papillary thyroid cancer. The Shannon index was used to measure repertoire diversity, and the Morisita-Horn index was used to measure how similar tumor and blood repertoires were. The public reads were run again by TCRdb, first through fastp at Q25 and then through MiXCR, and only productive beta chains were kept. Here the V and J calls rest on TCRdb's processing, not on the authors' analysis. In all, the sample holds 25,000 or so clones, and around a sixth of those were seen once. The top ten clones comprise around 6.1% of the sample.

This clone has ten or more counts. Its antigen is unknown. Base qualities are not at hand, and no much larger clone is one base apart. The TCR originated in a male donor with papillary thyroid cancer or a benign thyroid nodule (not recorded which). Some clones in this sample may be carry-over from other donors' samples. The rearrangement combines TRBV6-2 or TRBV6-3 with TRBJ1-2, with TRBD1 identical over 8 junction bases. The sample comprised blood. The CDR3 protein: CASSYLTGASSGYTF. In nucleotide form, the sequence is TGTGCCAGCAGTTACCTGACAGGGGCTTCTTCTGGCTACACCTTC.